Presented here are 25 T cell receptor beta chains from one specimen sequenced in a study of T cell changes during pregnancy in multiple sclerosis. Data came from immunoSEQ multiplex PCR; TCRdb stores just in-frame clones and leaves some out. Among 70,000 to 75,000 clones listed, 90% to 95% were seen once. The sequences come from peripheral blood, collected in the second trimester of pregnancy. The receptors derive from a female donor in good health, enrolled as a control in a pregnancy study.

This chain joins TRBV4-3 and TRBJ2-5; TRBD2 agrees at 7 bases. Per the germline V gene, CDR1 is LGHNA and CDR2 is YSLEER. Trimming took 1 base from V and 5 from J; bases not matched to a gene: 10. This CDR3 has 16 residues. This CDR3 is CASSQGVRAGVETQYF. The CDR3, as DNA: TGCGCCAGCAGCCAAGGAGTCAGGGCGGGAGTCGAGACCCAGTACTTC.

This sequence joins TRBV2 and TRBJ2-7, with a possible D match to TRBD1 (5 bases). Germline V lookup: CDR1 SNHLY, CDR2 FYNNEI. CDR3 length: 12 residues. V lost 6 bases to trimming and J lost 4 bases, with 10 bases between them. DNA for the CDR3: TGTGCCAGCAGCCAGGGATTATACGAGCAGTACTTC. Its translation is CASSQGLYEQYF.

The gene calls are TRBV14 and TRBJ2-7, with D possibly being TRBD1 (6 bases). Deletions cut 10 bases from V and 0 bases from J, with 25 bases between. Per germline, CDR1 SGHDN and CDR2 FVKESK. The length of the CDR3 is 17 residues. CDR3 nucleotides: TGTGCCACCGAAGAGGCTGACAGGCCCACCCTCTCCTACGAGCAGTACTTC. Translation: CATEEADRPTLSYEQYF. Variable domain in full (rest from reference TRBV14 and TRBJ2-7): EAGVTQFPSHSVIEKGQTVTLRCDPISGHDNLYWYRRVMGKEIKFLLHFVKESKQDESGMPNNRFLAERTGGTYSTLKVQPAELEDSGVYFCATEEADRPTLSYEQYFGPGTRLTVT.

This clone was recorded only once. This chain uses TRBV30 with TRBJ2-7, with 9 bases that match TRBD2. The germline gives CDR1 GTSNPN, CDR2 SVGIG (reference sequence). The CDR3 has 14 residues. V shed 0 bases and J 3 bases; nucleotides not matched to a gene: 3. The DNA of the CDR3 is TGTGCCTGGAGTGTTCAGCGGGGGGACTACGAGCAGTACTTC. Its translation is CAWSVQRGDYEQYF.

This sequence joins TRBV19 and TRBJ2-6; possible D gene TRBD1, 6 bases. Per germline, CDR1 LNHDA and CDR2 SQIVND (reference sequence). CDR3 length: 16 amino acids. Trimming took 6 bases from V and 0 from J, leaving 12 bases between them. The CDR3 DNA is TGTGCCAGTAGCCCGACAGGATCCTCTGGGGCCAACGTCCTGACTTTC. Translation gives CASSPTGSSGANVLTF. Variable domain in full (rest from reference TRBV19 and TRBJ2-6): DGGITQSPKYLFRKEGQNVTLSCEQNLNHDAMYWYRQDPGQGLRLIYYSQIVNDFQKGDIAEGYSVSREKKESFPLTVTSAQKNPTAFYLCASSPTGSSGANVLTFGAGSRLTVL.

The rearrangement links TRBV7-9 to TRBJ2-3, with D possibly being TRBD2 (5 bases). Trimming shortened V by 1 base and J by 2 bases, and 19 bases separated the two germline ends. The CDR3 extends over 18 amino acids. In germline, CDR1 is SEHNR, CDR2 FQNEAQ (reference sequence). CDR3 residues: CASSLERPTRPYTDTQYF. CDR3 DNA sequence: TGTGCCAGCAGCTTAGAGCGGCCGACCAGACCATACACAGATACGCAGTATTTT.

The CDR3 here is CASSTDRAGGSQETQYF. CDR3 DNA: TGTGCCAGCAGCACAGACAGGGCGGGGGGATCCCAAGAGACCCAGTACTTC. The chain combines TRBV5-4 with TRBJ2-5; tentatively, D is TRBD2 (8 bases). The V gene's germline CDR1 is SGHNT and CDR2 YYREEE (reference sequence). This CDR3 is 17 amino acids long. Trimming shortened V by 4 bases and J by 1 base, and 20 bases separated the two germline ends.

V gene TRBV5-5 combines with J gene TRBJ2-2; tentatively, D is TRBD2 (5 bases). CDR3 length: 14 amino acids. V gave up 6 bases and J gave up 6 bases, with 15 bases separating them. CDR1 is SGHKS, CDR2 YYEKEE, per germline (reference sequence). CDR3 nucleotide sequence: TGTGCCAGCACCCCCCCCGGGGTGTCCGGGGAGCTGTTTTTT. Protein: CASTPPGVSGELFF.

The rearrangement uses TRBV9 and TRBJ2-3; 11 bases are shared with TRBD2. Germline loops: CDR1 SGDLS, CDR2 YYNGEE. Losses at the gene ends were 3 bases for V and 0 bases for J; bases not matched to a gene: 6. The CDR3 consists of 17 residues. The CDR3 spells CASSAGTSGFSTDTQYF. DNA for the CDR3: TGTGCCAGCAGCGCGGGGACTAGCGGCTTTAGCACAGATACGCAGTATTTT.

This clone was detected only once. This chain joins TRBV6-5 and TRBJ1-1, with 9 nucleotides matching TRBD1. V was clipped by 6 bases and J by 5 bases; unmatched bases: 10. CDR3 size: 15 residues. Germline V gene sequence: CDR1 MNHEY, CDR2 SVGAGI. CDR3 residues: CASRGNRGRGTEAFF. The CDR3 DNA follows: TGTGCCAGCAGGGGGAACAGGGGGCGAGGAACTGAAGCTTTCTTT.

The DNA for the CDR3 is TGTGCCAGCAGTTACTCGGGCAGGGGCCAAAACTATGGCTACACCTTC. Protein product: CASSYSGRGQNYGYTF. The V gene is TRBV6-6, the J gene TRBJ1-2; TRBD1 might be the D (6 bases). The V end was cut by 0 bases, the J end by 2 bases, with 13 bases between. Germline CDR1 reads MNHNY; CDR2 reads SVGAGI (reference sequence). The length of the CDR3 is 16 residues.

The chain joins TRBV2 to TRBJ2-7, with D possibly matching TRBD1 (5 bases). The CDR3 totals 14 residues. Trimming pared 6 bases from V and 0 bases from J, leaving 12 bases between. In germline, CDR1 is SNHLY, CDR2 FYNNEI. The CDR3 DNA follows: TGTGCCAGCAGGAGACAGACCAGCTCCTACGAGCAGTACTTC. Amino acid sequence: CASRRQTSSYEQYF.

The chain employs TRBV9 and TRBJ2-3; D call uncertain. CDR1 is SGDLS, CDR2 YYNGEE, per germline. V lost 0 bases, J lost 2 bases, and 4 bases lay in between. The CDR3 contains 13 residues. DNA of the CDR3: TGTGCCAGCAGCGTAGTCATCACAGATACGCAGTATTTT. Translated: CASSVVITDTQYF.

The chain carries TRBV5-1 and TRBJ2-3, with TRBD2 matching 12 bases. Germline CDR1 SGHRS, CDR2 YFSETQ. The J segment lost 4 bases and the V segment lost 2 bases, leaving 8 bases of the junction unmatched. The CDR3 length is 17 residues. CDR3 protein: CASSFLTSGGGADTQYF. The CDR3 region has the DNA TGCGCCAGCAGCTTTTTGACTAGCGGGGGTGGGGCAGATACGCAGTATTTT.

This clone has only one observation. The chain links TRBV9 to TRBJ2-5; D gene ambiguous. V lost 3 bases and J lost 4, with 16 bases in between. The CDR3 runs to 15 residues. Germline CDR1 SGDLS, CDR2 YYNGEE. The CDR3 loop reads CASSATPRPGETQYF. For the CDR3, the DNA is TGTGCCAGCAGCGCAACACCGCGCCCGGGAGAGACCCAGTACTTC.

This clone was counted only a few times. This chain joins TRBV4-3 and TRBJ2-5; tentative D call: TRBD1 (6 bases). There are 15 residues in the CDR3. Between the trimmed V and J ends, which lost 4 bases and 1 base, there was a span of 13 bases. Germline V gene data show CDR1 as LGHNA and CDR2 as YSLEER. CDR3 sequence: CASSPRGGTQETQYF. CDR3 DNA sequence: TGCGCCAGCAGCCCCCGAGGGGGTACCCAAGAGACCCAGTACTTC.

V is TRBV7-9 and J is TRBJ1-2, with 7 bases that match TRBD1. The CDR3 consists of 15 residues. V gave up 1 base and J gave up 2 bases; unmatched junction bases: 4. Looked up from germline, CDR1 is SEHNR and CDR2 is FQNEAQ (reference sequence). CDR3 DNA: TGTGCCAGCAGCTTAGAAGGGGGCCCGAACTATGGCTACACCTTC. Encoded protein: CASSLEGGPNYGYTF.

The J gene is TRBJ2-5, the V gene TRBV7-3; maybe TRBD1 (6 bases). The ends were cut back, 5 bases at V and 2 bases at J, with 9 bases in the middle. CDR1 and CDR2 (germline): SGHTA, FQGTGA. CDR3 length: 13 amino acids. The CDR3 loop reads CASSPGQQETQYF. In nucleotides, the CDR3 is TGTGCCAGCAGCCCCGGACAGCAAGAGACCCAGTACTTC.

Here the CDR3 DNA reads TGTGCCTGGAGTGTACGCGGGTTCTCAGATACGCAGTATTTT. Its translation is CAWSVRGFSDTQYF. The chain employs TRBV30 and TRBJ2-3; D is perhaps TRBD2 (5 bases). The CDR3 sequence is 14 residues long. Germline CDR1 reads GTSNPN; CDR2 reads SVGIG (reference sequence). V was cut by 0 bases and J by 4 bases, with 11 bases left in between.

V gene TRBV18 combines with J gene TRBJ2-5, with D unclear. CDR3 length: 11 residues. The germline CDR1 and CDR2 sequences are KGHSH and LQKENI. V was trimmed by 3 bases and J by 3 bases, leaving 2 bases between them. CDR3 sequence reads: CASSPEETQYF. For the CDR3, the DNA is TGTGCCAGCTCACCCGAAGAGACCCAGTACTTC.

CDR3 loop: CSVEDPGSNQPQHF. CDR3 nucleotide sequence: TGCAGCGTTGAGGATCCAGGTAGCAATCAGCCCCAGCATTTT. The chain carries TRBV29-1 and TRBJ1-5; D ambiguous. The CDR3 has 14 residues. The V and J ends lost 3 bases and 0 bases respectively, with 9 bases between them. Looked up from germline, CDR1 is SQVTM and CDR2 is ANQGSEA.

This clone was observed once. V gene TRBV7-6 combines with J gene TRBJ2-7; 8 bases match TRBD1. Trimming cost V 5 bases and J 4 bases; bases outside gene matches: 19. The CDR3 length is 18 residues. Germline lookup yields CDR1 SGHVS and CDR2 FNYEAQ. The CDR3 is CASSTRTGTAWEPYEQYF. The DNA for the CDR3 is TGTGCCAGCAGCACACGGACAGGGACAGCTTGGGAGCCGTACGAGCAGTACTTC.

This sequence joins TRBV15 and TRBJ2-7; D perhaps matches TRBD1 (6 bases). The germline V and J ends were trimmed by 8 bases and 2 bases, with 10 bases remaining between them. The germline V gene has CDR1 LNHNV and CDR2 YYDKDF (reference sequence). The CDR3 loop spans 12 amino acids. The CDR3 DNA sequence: TGTGCCACCTCTGGACAGACCTACGAGCAGTACTTC. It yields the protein CATSGQTYEQYF. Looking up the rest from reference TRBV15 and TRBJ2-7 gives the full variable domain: DAMVIQNPRYQVTQFGKPVTLSCSQTLNHNVMYWYQQKSSQAPKLLFHYYDKDFNNEADTPDNFQSRRPNTSFCFLDIRSPGLGDTAMYLCATSGQTYEQYFGPGTRLTVT.

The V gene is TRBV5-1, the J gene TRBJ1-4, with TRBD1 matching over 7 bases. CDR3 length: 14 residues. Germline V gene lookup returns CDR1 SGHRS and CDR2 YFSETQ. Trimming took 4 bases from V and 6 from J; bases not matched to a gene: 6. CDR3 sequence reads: CASSPRGRYEKLFF. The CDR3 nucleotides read TGCGCCAGCAGCCCAAGGGGGCGTTATGAAAAACTGTTTTTT. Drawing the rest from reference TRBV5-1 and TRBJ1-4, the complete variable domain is KAGVTQTPRYLIKTRGQQVTLSCSPISGHRSVSWYQQTPGQGLQFLFEYFSETQRNKGNFPGRFSGRQFSNSRSEMNVSTLELGDSALYLCASSPRGRYEKLFFGSGTQLSVL.

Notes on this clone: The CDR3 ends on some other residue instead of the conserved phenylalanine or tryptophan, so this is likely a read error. The CDR3 nucleotides read TGTGCCAGCACCGGAGACAGGGGGCTGCATTCACCCCTCCACCTT. Protein sequence: CASTGDRGLHSPLHL. This chain connects TRBV25-1 to TRBJ1-6, with 10 bases fitting TRBD1. Germline-derived CDR1 and CDR2 are MGHDK and SYGVNS. The CDR3 has 15 amino acids. After removal of 7 bases from V and 8 bases from J, the junction contained 8 bases not matched to a gene.